One and the same sample provided the 5 T cell receptor beta chains below, sequenced in a study of cytomegalovirus exposure and HLA in healthy donors. PCR primers comprised 60 Vbeta and 13 Jbeta primers. The table came from immunoSEQ multiplex PCR; TCRdb's copy has only in-frame clones and leaves some out. The data show about 120,000 clones, 80% seen once. Input material: PBMCs. The receptor source for this set is a female donor in good health and CMV-seronegative.

V gene TRBV10-3 combines with J gene TRBJ2-1, with D perhaps matching TRBD1 (6 bases). The CDR3 runs to 17 residues. Germline V lookup: CDR1 ENHRY, CDR2 SYGVKD. Trimming left V 4 bases short and J 6 bases short, with 22 bases between. CDR3 protein: CAISVLPEGDTGNEQFF. Here the CDR3 DNA reads TGTGCCATCAGTGTCCTCCCCGAGGGGGATACTGGCAATGAGCAGTTCTTC.

The gene calls are TRBV7-9 and TRBJ2-7; 8 bases are shared with TRBD2. Losses at the gene ends were 2 bases for V and 6 bases for J; bases not matched to a gene: 6. Germline V gene sequence: CDR1 SEHNR, CDR2 FQNEAQ (reference sequence). The CDR3 consists of 14 residues. The CDR3 is CASSLTLAGGEQYF. In DNA, the CDR3 is TGTGCCAGCAGCTTAACCCTCGCGGGGGGCGAGCAGTACTTC.

This chain connects TRBV27 to TRBJ2-1; D remains ambiguous. This CDR3 is built from 13 residues. Germline CDR1 and CDR2: MNHEY and SMNVEV (reference sequence). Deletions cut 6 bases from V and 8 bases from J, with 14 bases between. The CDR3 is CASSSPPLHEQFF. The CDR3 region has the DNA TGTGCCAGCAGCTCCCCCCCCCTTCATGAGCAGTTCTTC.

The V call is TRBV6-5, the J call TRBJ2-1; D might be TRBD2 (5 bases). This CDR3 spans 15 amino acids. In germline, CDR1 is MNHEY, CDR2 SVGAGI. V lost 8 bases, J lost 0 bases, and 14 bases lay in between. The CDR3: CASGRTGSSYNEQFF. The CDR3 nucleotides are TGTGCCAGCGGTCGGACGGGAAGCTCCTACAATGAGCAGTTCTTC.

This clone was counted only a few times. V and J are TRBV9 and TRBJ1-2; D is perhaps TRBD1 (6 bases). This CDR3 is built from 16 residues. Trimming removed 3 bases at V and 5 bases at J, with 20 bases between. Per germline, CDR1 SGDLS and CDR2 YYNGEE. CDR3 coding DNA: TGTGCCAGCAGCGATGGGACAACCCAGATGTATTATGGCTACACCTTC. Protein product: CASSDGTTQMYYGYTF.